This TCR beta chain was documented in a study of blood T cell repertoires in COVID-19. Background on the study: Acute and convalescent COVID-19 samples came from the United States, Italy and Spain. The analysed material was cDNA or gDNA that came from T cells, B-cell-depleted T cells, or PBMCs.

Study processing details: The assay estimated nucleated cells by amplifying reference gene primers. Sequenced by immunoSEQ multiplex PCR; TCRdb stores in-frame clones only, minus some. V, J and clone size are taken as reported in that table, and D and trimming were inferred from the DNA itself. The table lists 340,000 or so clones, about nine tenths of them singletons, with 1% in the top ten. Germline CDR1 reads SGDLS; CDR2 reads YYNGEE. The ends lost 0 bases at V and 3 bases at J; junction bases unmatched: 8. The CDR3 spans 17 residues. Sequencing used peripheral blood. This receptor was identified in a middle-aged man with active or convalescent COVID-19. The V gene is TRBV9, the J gene TRBJ2-3; 9 bases line up with TRBD2. CDR3 bases: TGTGCCAGCAGCGTAGGATGGGGAGCGGGGGGTACAGATACGCAGTATTTT. Protein: CASSVGWGAGGTDTQYF.